This T cell receptor (beta chain) was observed in a study of response to subunit inactivated influenza vaccine (dated by TCRdb to the late 2010s). Background for the entire study: The study used deep quantitative T cell receptor repertoire profiling to track responses to a trivalent subunit inactivated influenza vaccine.

Libraries were made using RT-PCR. This sample was sequenced with an Illumina HiSeq 2500. Using fastp at Q25 and MiXCR, TCRdb reprocessed the public reads and kept productive beta chains. Merged by CDR3 protein, the rows form single entries marked with the most common genes and DNA. This sample is represented by some 850,000 distinct CDR3 sequences; around 18% of them were singletons. 11% of the sample comes from the top ten. Overall study results and their limits: According to the authors, only a limited number of new T cells may be recruited by each seasonal influenza vaccination.

As concerns this clonotype: The target of this receptor is not known. Qualities for individual bases were not recorded, and no much larger clone is one base off.

CDR1 and CDR2, per the germline V gene (reference sequence), are DFQATT and SNEGSKA. V is pruned by 4 bases and J by 6 bases, leaving 7 bases of the junction without a gene match. The CDR3 starts with the cysteine, ends with the phenylalanine, and has 13 residues. Of the read, only the CDR3 DNA is kept; its 39 bases are in frame from base 1. The origin of this receptor is a man aged 50 to 59 who received an inactivated influenza vaccine. Donor details come from another sample of the same person, matched by shared clones. The rearranged chain carries TRBV20-1 and TRBJ2-3; 7 bases in the middle match TRBD1. The starting material was PBMCs from blood, obtained around 5 days after vaccination. The CDR3 in this case is CSANRQGADTQYF. The nucleotide sequence is TGCAGTGCTAACAGACAGGGAGCGGATACGCAGTATTTT.